The clone carrying this T cell receptor (beta chain) appeared a few times. Trimming shortened V by 10 bases and J by 6 bases, and 18 bases separated the two germline ends. CDR3 length equals 13 residues. This specimen belongs to a study of T cell responses to AZD1222 COVID-19 vaccine. Using immunoSEQ multiplex PCR, the repertoire was profiled, and TCRdb retains in-frame clones only, with some absent. In the table there are some 81,000 clones, around nine tenths of which are singletons. The receptor comes from an adult who received the AZD1222 COVID-19 vaccine. The chain recombines TRBV12-3 or TRBV12-4 with TRBJ1-2, with no clear D. Specimen: peripheral blood, collected 28 days after the second AZD1222 dose. CDR3 coding DNA: TGTGCCACTTCACCGCGGGGTGGTGATGGCTACACCTTC. Protein sequence: CATSPRGGDGYTF.